The 2 T cell receptor beta chains presented below share a single source sample, sequenced in a study of cytomegalovirus exposure and HLA in healthy donors. Primers for the PCR totalled 60 Vbeta and 13 Jbeta. Generated by immunoSEQ multiplex PCR, the TCRdb table keeps only in-frame clones and is missing some. The profile covers 90,000 to 120,000 clones, with more than 65% appearing a single time and around 4% taken by the ten largest. The sequencing input was PBMCs. The receptors shown here come from a male donor in good health and CMV-seronegative.

This rearrangement joins TRBV6-5 to TRBJ1-2; D not resolved. The CDR3 is 13 residues long. Trimming pared 7 bases from V and 2 bases from J, leaving 11 bases between. Germline CDR1 MNHEY, CDR2 SVGAGI. In DNA form, the CDR3 reads TGTGCCAGCAATGCAAGCATAAACTATGGCTACACCTTC. Translated: CASNASINYGYTF.

This rearrangement joins TRBV7-6 to TRBJ2-7, with 8 bases fitting TRBD2. CDR3 length: 18 amino acids. Germline trimming cut 0 bases from V and 0 bases from J; bases unmatched to any gene: 10. Looked up from germline, CDR1 is SGHVS and CDR2 is FNYEAQ. The CDR3 reads CASSLALGGGRNSYEQYF. The CDR3 nucleotides are TGTGCCAGCAGCTTAGCGCTTGGTGGCGGGAGGAACTCCTACGAGCAGTACTTC. Supplemented by reference TRBV7-6 and TRBJ2-7, the full variable domain reads GAGVSQSPRYKVTKRGQDVALRCDPISGHVSLYWYRQALGQGPEFLTYFNYEAQQDKSGLPNDRFSAERPEGSISTLTIQRTEQRDSAMYRCASSLALGGGRNSYEQYFGPGTRLTVT.